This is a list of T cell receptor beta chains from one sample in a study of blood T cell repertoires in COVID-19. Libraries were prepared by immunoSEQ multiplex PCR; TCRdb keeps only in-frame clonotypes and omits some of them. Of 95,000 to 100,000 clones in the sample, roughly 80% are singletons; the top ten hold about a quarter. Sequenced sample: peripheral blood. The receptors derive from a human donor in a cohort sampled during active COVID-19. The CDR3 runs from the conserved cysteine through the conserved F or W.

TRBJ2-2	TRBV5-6	CASSLGPVGNTGELFF
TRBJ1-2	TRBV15	CATSRDVGGAWGYTF
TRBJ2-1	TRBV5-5	CASFRDRGMNEQFF
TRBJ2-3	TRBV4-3	CASSQDSGTGLVTTSTDTQYF
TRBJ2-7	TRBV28	CASLPGPGGEQYF
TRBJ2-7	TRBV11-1	CASSSPRGDSAYEQYF
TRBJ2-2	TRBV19	CASSKDRGTGELFF
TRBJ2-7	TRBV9	CASSPLEPSSYEQYF
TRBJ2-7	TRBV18	CASSPDRGLYEQYF
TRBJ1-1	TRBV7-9	CASSPRRGVTEAFF
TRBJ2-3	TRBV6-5	CASSSGGAVDTQYF
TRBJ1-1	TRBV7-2	CASSLDGGKGTEAFF
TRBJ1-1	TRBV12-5	CASGGETTGFWGSTEAFF
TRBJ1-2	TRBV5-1	CASSLVQGNYGYTF
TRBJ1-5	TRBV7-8	CASSLGAGQPQHF
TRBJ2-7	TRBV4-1	CASSHFFGPGQSNSYEQYF
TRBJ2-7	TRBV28	CASSQPRFGGRYEQYF
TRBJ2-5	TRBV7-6	CASSLALAGVETQYF
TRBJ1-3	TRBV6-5	CASSYSKRSGNTIYF
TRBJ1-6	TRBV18	CASSLDIYNSPLHF
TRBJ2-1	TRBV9	CASSPRGLDNEQFF
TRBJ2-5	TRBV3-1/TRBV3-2	CASSQDWSSGRAETQYF
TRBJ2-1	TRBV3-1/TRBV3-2	CASSQGTGTSVYNEQFF
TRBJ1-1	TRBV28	CASSFFGQGAFF
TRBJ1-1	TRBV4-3	CASSPGMNTEAFF
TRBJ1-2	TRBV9	CASSVVRGGGYGYTF
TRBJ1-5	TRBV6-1	CASSSQGFDQPQHF
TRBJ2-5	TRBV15	CATSRKTGVGETQYF
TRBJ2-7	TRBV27	CASREGLADLYEQYF
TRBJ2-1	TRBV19	CASTLRAGGAYNEQFF
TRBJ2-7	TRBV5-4	CASSLTPTYEQYF
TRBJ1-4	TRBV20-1	CSARDQEKLFF
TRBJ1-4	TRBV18	CASSPTLGRGNEKLFF
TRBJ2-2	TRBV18	CASSPQGEDTGELFF
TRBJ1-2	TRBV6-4	CASSDRVNGYTF
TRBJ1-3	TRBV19	CASSISSAGGTGNTIYF
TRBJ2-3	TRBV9	CASSVNSGLLSTDTQYF
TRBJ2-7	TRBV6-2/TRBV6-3	CASSSGGHYYEQYF
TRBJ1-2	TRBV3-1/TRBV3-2	CASSQEVTGVPYYGYTF
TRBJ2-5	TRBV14	CASSYDRVQETQYF
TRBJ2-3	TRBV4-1	CASSQRQGGGTDTQYF
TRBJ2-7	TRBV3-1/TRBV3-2	CASSLGLSAYEQYF
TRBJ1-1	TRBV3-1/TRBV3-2	CASSGSGTGPMNTEAFF
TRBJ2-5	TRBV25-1	CASSEANQETQYF
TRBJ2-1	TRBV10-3	CAISVGGSDNEQFF
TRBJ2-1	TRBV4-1	CASSPPGQGDEQFF
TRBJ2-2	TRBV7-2	CASSLWPSKSTGELFF
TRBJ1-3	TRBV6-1	CASSAEDRNSGNTIYF
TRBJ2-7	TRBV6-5	CASSFIAGDGYEQYF
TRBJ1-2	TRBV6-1	CASSEIVQGGYTF
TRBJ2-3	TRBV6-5	CASSYSRNRADTQYF